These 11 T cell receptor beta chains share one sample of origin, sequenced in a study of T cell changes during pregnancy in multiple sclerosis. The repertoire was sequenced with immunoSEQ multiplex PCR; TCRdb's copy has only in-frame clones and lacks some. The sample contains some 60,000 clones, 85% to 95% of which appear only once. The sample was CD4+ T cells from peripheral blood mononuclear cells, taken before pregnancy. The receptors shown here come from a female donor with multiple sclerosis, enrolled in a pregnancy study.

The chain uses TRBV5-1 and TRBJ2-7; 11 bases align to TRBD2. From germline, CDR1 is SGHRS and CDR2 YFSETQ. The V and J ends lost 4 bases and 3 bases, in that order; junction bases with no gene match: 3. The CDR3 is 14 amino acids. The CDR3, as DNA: TGCGCCAGCAGCCTCGGGACTAGCGGCTACGAGCAGTACTTC. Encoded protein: CASSLGTSGYEQYF. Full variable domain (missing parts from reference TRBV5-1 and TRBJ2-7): KAGVTQTPRYLIKTRGQQVTLSCSPISGHRSVSWYQQTPGQGLQFLFEYFSETQRNKGNFPGRFSGRQFSNSRSEMNVSTLELGDSALYLCASSLGTSGYEQYFGPGTRLTVT.

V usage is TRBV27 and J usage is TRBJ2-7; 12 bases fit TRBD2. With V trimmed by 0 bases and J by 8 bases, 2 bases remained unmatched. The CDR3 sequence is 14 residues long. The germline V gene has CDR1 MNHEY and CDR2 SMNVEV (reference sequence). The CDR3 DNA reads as TGTGCCAGCAGTTTATCCACTAGCGGGAGGAAGCAGTACTTC. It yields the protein CASSLSTSGRKQYF.

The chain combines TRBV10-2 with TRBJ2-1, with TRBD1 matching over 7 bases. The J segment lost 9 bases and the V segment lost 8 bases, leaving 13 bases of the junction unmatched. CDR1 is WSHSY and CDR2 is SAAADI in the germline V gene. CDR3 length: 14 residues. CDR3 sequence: CASGRQGSWTEQFF. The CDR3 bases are TGCGCCAGCGGCCGACAGGGTTCTTGGACTGAGCAGTTCTTC.

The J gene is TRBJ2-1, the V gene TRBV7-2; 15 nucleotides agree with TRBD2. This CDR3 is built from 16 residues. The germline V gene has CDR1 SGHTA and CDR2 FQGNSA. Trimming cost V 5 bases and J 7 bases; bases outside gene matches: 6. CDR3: CASSVGLAGGWNEQFF. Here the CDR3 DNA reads TGTGCCAGCAGCGTCGGACTAGCGGGAGGGTGGAATGAGCAGTTCTTC.

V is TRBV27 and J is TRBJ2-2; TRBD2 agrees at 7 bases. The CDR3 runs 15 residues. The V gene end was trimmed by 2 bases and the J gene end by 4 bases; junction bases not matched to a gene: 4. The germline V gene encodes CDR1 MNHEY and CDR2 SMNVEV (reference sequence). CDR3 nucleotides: TGTGCCAGCAGTTTACGGCGGGAGAGCACCGGGGAGCTGTTTTTT. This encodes CASSLRRESTGELFF.

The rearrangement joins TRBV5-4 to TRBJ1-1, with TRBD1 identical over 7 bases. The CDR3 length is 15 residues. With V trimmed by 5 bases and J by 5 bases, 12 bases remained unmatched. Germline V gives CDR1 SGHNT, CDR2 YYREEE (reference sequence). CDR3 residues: CASSSGGIGLTEAFF. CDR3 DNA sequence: TGTGCCAGCAGTTCAGGGGGGATCGGGCTGACTGAAGCTTTCTTT. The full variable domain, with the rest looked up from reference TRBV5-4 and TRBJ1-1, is ETGVTQSPTHLIKTRGQQVTLRCSSQSGHNTVSWYQQALGQGPQFIFQYYREEENGRGNFPPRFSGLQFPNYSSELNVNALELDDSALYLCASSSGGIGLTEAFFGQGTRLTVV.

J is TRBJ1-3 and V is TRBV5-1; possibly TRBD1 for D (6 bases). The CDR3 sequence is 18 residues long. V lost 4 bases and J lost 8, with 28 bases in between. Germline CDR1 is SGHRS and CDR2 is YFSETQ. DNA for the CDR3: TGCGCCAGCAGCCCGAATTCCGGGACAAGCCCTCCATTCCACACCATATATTTT. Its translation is CASSPNSGTSPPFHTIYF.

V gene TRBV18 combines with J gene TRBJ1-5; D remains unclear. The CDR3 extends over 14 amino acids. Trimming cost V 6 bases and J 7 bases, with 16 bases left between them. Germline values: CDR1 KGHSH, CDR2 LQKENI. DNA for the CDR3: TGTGCCAGCTCCGAGGCTATGGGAGGGCAGCCCCAGCATTTT. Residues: CASSEAMGGQPQHF. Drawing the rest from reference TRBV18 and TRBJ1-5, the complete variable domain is NAGVMQNPRHLVRRRGQEARLRCSPMKGHSHVYWYRQLPEEGLKFMVYLQKENIIDESGMPKERFSAEFPKEGPSILRIQQVVRGDSAAYFCASSEAMGGQPQHFGDGTRLSIL.

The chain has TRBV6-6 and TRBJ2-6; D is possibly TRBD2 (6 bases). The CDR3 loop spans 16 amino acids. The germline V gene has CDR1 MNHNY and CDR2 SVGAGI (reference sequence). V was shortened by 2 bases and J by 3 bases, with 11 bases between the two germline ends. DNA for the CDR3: TGTGCCAGCAGTTACGGAGGGGCGCGTGGGGCCAACGTCCTGACTTTC. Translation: CASSYGGARGANVLTF.

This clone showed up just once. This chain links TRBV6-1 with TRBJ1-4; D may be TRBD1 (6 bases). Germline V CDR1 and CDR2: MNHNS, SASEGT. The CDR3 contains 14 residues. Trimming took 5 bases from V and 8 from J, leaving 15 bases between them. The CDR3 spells CASSQTGFREKLFF. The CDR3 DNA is TGTGCCAGCAGTCAGACAGGCTTTCGGGAAAAACTGTTTTTT.

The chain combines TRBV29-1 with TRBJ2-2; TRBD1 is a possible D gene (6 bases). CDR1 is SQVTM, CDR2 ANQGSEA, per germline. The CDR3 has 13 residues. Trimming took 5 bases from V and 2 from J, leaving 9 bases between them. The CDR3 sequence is CSVQGTNTGELFF. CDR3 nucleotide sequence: TGCAGCGTTCAGGGGACCAACACCGGGGAGCTGTTTTTT.